This TCR beta chain was sequenced during a study of glioma-infiltrating T cells. Study-wide findings and caveats: CDR3 overlap between tissue and blood was very small.

This clonotype was counted at least ten times. What it recognizes is unknown. The CDR3 covers 13 residues. Germline assignment: CDR1 DFQATT and CDR2 SNEGSKA (reference sequence). The V end was cut by 4 bases, the J end by 6 bases, with 13 bases between. TCR alpha and beta CDR3 regions were amplified from RNA using iRepertoire nested multiplex PCR. TCRdb reprocessed the multiplex PCR reads with MiXCR, giving one entry per CDR3 protein. The repertoire consists of about 130,000 distinct CDR3 sequences, with around a quarter occurring once and the leading ten covering around a quarter. The receptor was derived from a human donor with low-grade glioma or glioblastoma, undergoing nonglioma brain surgery, or in good health (not recorded which). Sequenced: glioma tissue, nonneoplastic brain tissue, or PBMCs (not recorded which). The gene calls are TRBV20-1 and TRBJ2-1; D is perhaps TRBD2 (5 bases). CDR3 amino acids: CSANGLIPNEQFF. CDR3 coding DNA: TGCAGTGCTAATGGACTCATTCCCAATGAGCAGTTCTTC.